These 2 T cell receptor beta chains originate from one sample sequenced in a study of blood T cells in healthy people across ages. The second PCR ran roughly 7 to 12 cycles with a sample-barcoded 5' primer and J-beta primers. TCRdb itself ran the 5' RACE reads through MiXCR, one entry per CDR3 protein. The profile shows about 680,000 distinct CDR3 sequences, around half of them singletons. Source material: blood. The source of these receptors is an older woman in good health.

The V call is TRBV15, the J call TRBJ2-1; D is undetermined. The V and J ends lost 5 bases and 4 bases respectively, with 9 bases between them. This CDR3 comprises 13 residues. Germline CDR1 and CDR2: LNHNV and YYDKDF (reference sequence). The CDR3 DNA reads TGTGCCACCAGCCCCACAGAATACAATGAGCAGTTCTTC. It encodes CATSPTEYNEQFF.

Points on this clonotype: A much larger clone differs by one base, so this may be a read error. The rearrangement uses TRBV15 and TRBJ2-7; D may be TRBD1 (7 bases). The germline gives CDR1 LNHNV, CDR2 YYDKDF (reference sequence). The CDR3 is made up of 16 amino acids. CDR3 loop: CATSGDWSDREDEQYF. For the CDR3, the DNA is TGTGCCACCAGCGGAGATTGGTCCGACAGGGAGGACGAGCAGTACTTC.